This T cell receptor beta chain was retrieved from a study of T cell responses to AZD1222 COVID-19 vaccine. Profiled with immunoSEQ multiplex PCR; TCRdb holds only in-frame clones, not every one. The sample includes about 86,000 clones, around nine tenths seen only once; the top ten take 6.9%. The CDR3 extends over 14 amino acids. The germline gives CDR1 LGHDT, CDR2 YNNKEL (reference sequence). Trimming removed 5 bases at V and 4 bases at J, with 13 bases between. A word on this clone: Its specificity is not known.

Study results and limitations: An increase in Spike-specific TCR breadth and depth was observed after two AZD1222 doses. Nearly half of spike-specific TCRs reportedly target unmutated variant regions. The sample set comprised mostly white British donors with more females, and clonal diversity was possibly underestimated.

The input for sequencing was peripheral blood, taken 28 days after the second AZD1222 dose. The sequence was obtained from an adult who received the AZD1222 COVID-19 vaccine. V usage is TRBV3-1 (or the pseudogene TRBV3-2) and J usage is TRBJ2-3; D call uncertain. CDR3 loop: CASSKVIVADTQYF. In DNA, the CDR3 is TGTGCCAGCAGCAAAGTGATAGTCGCAGATACGCAGTATTTT.